The T cell receptor (beta chain) described here comes from a study of blood T cell repertoires in COVID-19. The overall study: Samples taken during acute and convalescent COVID-19 were collected in the United States, Italy and Spain.

Cohorts were assigned according to the clinical history that participants reported. Methods used by the authors: Using reference gene primer amplification, nucleated cell counts were estimated. Sequenced by immunoSEQ multiplex PCR; TCRdb stores in-frame clones only, minus some. V, J and clone size derive from that table, while D and trimming were established from the DNA sequence. The top ten hold 10% to 15% of the sample, which has under 200,000 clones, roughly 83% seen once. The material sequenced was PBMCs or T cells enriched from blood (not recorded which). This sequence originates from a woman aged 60-75 years who had recovered from COVID-19.

DNA of the CDR3: TGTGCCAGTAGTGCCCGGACAGGGAACACTGAAGCTTTCTTT. This codes for CASSARTGNTEAFF. This rearrangement joins TRBV19 to TRBJ1-1, with TRBD1 matching 7 bases. The CDR3 runs to 14 residues. Germline V CDR1 and CDR2: LNHDA, SQIVND (reference sequence). Trimming took 5 bases from V and 1 from J; bases not matched to a gene: 4.